What follows are 15 T cell receptor beta chains derived from one specimen sequenced in a study of cytotoxic CD8 clonotypes in ibrutinib-treated CLL. TCRdb's table, derived via immunoSEQ multiplex PCR, lists solely in-frame clones and lacks some. Counted here are tens of thousands of clones, approximately 70% occurring once; the ten biggest clones make up around 5.8%. This specimen was PBMCs, taken after 12 months of ibrutinib treatment. All receptors derive from a human donor with chronic lymphocytic leukemia.

This chain uses TRBV5-6 with TRBJ1-1; D possibly corresponds to TRBD1 (6 bases). Trimming took 5 bases from V and 6 from J, leaving 20 bases between them. The germline CDR1 and CDR2 sequences are SGHDT and YYEEEE. The CDR3 is 15 residues long. The CDR3 DNA follows: TGTGCCAGCAGTCCTCGACAGGCCAATGTCGCTGAAGCTTTCTTT. Translation: CASSPRQANVAEAFF.

In its sample, this clone was seen once. The chain employs TRBV27 and TRBJ2-3; 7 positions match TRBD1. V dropped 7 bases and J dropped 4; count of bases not matched to a gene: 8. The CDR3 is 14 amino acids. The V gene's germline CDR1 is MNHEY and CDR2 SMNVEV (reference sequence). CDR3 DNA sequence: TGTGCCAGCAATACAGGGGCGAGGGCAGATACGCAGTATTTT. It is translated as CASNTGARADTQYF.

This chain uses TRBV18 with TRBJ2-5; perhaps TRBD1 as D (5 bases). This CDR3 comprises 14 residues. V gave up 5 bases and J gave up 5 bases, with 15 bases separating them. Germline V lookup: CDR1 KGHSH, CDR2 LQKENI. CDR3: CASSSQGARETQYF. DNA of the CDR3: TGTGCCAGCTCATCCCAAGGGGCGCGGGAGACCCAGTACTTC.

This rearrangement joins TRBV4-3 to TRBJ1-1; D is possibly TRBD1 (5 bases). CDR1 and CDR2 (germline): LGHNA, YSLEER. The CDR3 length is 14 residues. The germline V and J ends were trimmed by 3 bases and 1 base, with 9 bases remaining between them. The CDR3 nucleotides are TGCGCCAGCAGCCAGACGACAGAGAACACTGAAGCTTTCTTT. This encodes CASSQTTENTEAFF.

The genes are TRBV18 and TRBJ2-5; D is ambiguous. Looked up from germline, CDR1 is KGHSH and CDR2 is LQKENI. CDR3 length: 13 residues. The V and J ends lost 0 bases and 5 bases respectively, with 7 bases between them. The CDR3 is CASSPPSQETQYF. DNA of the CDR3: TGTGCCAGCTCACCACCGAGCCAGGAGACCCAGTACTTC.

The gene calls are TRBV7-2 and TRBJ2-1, with 8 nucleotides matching TRBD2. Germline V gene sequence: CDR1 SGHTA, CDR2 FQGNSA. The CDR3 consists of 15 residues. Trimming removed 5 bases from V and 0 bases from J; junction bases left unmatched: 3. The CDR3 DNA is TGTGCCAGCAGCCCGACTAGCGACTCCTACAATGAGCAGTTCTTC. Translated: CASSPTSDSYNEQFF.

This clone was found a few times. The chain uses TRBV20-1 and TRBJ1-1; TRBD1 is a possible D gene (6 bases). V was clipped by 3 bases and J by 6 bases, with 8 bases between them. The CDR3 covers 11 residues. Per germline, CDR1 DFQATT and CDR2 SNEGSKA (reference sequence). The CDR3 loop reads CSARRQAEAFF. The CDR3 DNA reads as TGCAGTGCTAGGAGACAGGCTGAAGCTTTCTTT.

The chain recombines TRBV28 with TRBJ1-1, with TRBD1 matching 7 bases. This CDR3 spans 13 amino acids. V lost 2 bases and J lost 3; bases outside the gene matches: 0. Looked up from germline, CDR1 is MDHEN and CDR2 is SYDVKM. As DNA, the CDR3 is TGTGCCAGCAGTTTAACAGGGGACACTGAAGCTTTCTTT. It translates to CASSLTGDTEAFF.

The table lists this clone with a few counts. This CDR3 is CASSLAPDYGYTF. As DNA, the CDR3 is TGTGCCAGCAGCTTAGCCCCTGACTATGGCTACACCTTC. The chain has TRBV7-2 and TRBJ1-2; D is unclear. V lost 0 bases to trimming and J lost 3 bases, with 5 bases between them. CDR3 length: 13 amino acids. The germline gives CDR1 SGHTA, CDR2 FQGNSA. The full variable domain, in which reference TRBV7-2 and TRBJ1-2 provide the parts outside the CDR3, is GAGVSQSPSNKVTEKGKDVELRCDPISGHTALYWYRQSLGQGLEFLIYFQGNSAPDKSGLPSDRFSAERTGGSVSTLTIQRTQQEDSAVYLCASSLAPDYGYTFGSGTRLTVV.

This clone was seen only a few times. The chain uses TRBV30 and TRBJ1-1; D remains unclear. The CDR3 is 12 amino acids. V lost 2 bases and J 3 bases, leaving 7 bases between the germline ends. From germline, CDR1 is GTSNPN and CDR2 SVGIG (reference sequence). The CDR3 loop is CAWSFGHTEAFF. The CDR3 region has the DNA TGTGCCTGGAGTTTCGGACACACTGAAGCTTTCTTT. Based on the CDR3 plus reference TRBV30 and TRBJ1-1, the full variable domain is SQTIHQWPATLVQPVGSPLSLECTVEGTSNPNLYWYRQAAGRGLQLLFYSVGIGQISSEVPQNLSASRPQDRQFILSSKKLLLSDSGFYLCAWSFGHTEAFFGQGTRLTVV.

This chain connects TRBV6-1 to TRBJ1-5; TRBD1 is a possible D gene (5 bases). CDR3 size: 14 residues. V lost 4 bases to trimming and J lost 1 base, with 8 bases between them. CDR1 and CDR2 from the germline V gene are MNHNS and SASEGT. The CDR3 region has the DNA TGTGCCAGCAGTGGGACACTCAGCAATCAGCCCCAGCATTTT. As protein: CASSGTLSNQPQHF.

The chain has TRBV7-9 and TRBJ1-2; D uncertain. Germline-derived CDR1 and CDR2 are SEHNR and FQNEAQ (reference sequence). With 8 bases removed from V and 4 bases from J, the gap between germline ends came to 11 bases. This CDR3 is built from 12 residues. The CDR3 DNA reads TGTGCCAGCTCAACAATAGGCTATGGCTACACCTTC. This codes for CASSTIGYGYTF.

The table lists this clone with many counts. The chain recombines TRBV4-2 with TRBJ1-2, with D unresolved. The germline gives CDR1 LGHNA, CDR2 YNFKEQ. The CDR3 contains 15 residues. Trimming cost V 0 bases and J 4 bases, with 12 bases left between them. As DNA, the CDR3 is TGTGCCAGCAGCCAAGATGAGAGTTCTGGCTATGGCTACACCTTC. The encoded protein is CASSQDESSGYGYTF.

The CDR3 nucleotides read TGCGCCAGCAGTGATTCCGGGACACCGGTCGGGGAGCTGTTTTTT. Residues: CASSDSGTPVGELFF. This chain uses TRBV10-1 with TRBJ2-2, with TRBD1 as a possible D gene (6 bases). V was trimmed by 3 bases and J by 7 bases, leaving 15 bases between them. The CDR3 is made up of 15 amino acids. Germline V lookup: CDR1 WNHNN, CDR2 SYGVQD (reference sequence).

The rearrangement links TRBV21-1 to TRBJ1-5. TRBV21-1 is labeled a pseudogene. CDR3 size: 15 residues. The CDR3 DNA reads TGTGCCAGCAGCAAAGACGATCCGGGACATCAGCCCCAGCATTTT. Amino acids: CASSKDDPGHQPQHF.